Given below is one T cell receptor beta chain in context. Its antigen is not known. The data were obtained in a study of beta chain features in type 1 diabetes. All of the isolated RNA was reverse transcribed, so expressed TCRB transcripts were sequenced. Assay used: immunoSEQ multiplex PCR; TCRdb lists only in-frame clones, some missing. The sample lists more than 300,000 clones; over 9.5% were seen once. V shed 2 bases and J 9 bases; nucleotides not matched to a gene: 6. This CDR3 is 15 amino acids long. Germline lookup yields CDR1 SGHTA and CDR2 FQGTGA. Regarding the study as a whole: Individuals with type 1 diabetes displayed fewer insertions and more deletions at VDJ junctions.

The rearrangement uses TRBV7-3 and TRBJ2-1; 11 bases match TRBD2. This clonotype was sampled from a man younger than 30 in good health. Sequencing was done on a sample of naive CD4+ T cells from blood. CDR3 residues: CASSLGLAGGGEQFF. In DNA form, the CDR3 reads TGTGCCAGCAGCTTAGGCCTAGCGGGAGGTGGTGAGCAGTTCTTC. Full variable domain (missing parts from reference TRBV7-3 and TRBJ2-1): GAGVSQTPSNKVTEKGKYVELRCDPISGHTALYWYRQSLGQGPEFLIYFQGTGAADDSGLPNDRFFAVRPEGSVSTLKIQRTERGDSAVYLCASSLGLAGGGEQFFGPGTRLTVL.